This T cell receptor (beta chain) was identified during a study of Ad26.COV2.S vaccination and SARS-CoV-2 variants. Broader study findings: Researchers cautioned that TCR breadth and depth analyses may have underestimated total T cell responses.

The assay was immunoSEQ multiplex PCR, and TCRdb's table has in-frame clones only and misses some. The table shows around 450,000 clones, with 75% to 90% occurring only once. Treatment meaning: 15 to 20 received Ad26.COV2.S at low or high dose, single or two shots; several received placebo; per-sample allocation not given. On day 63 after the first injection, vaccine and placebo recipients gave samples. An Ad26 vector that expressed Wuhan-strain SARS-CoV-2 spike constituted the vaccine. This clone came up once. The antigen is undetermined. Germline CDR1 reads SGHNT; CDR2 reads YYREEE (reference sequence). The V and J ends lost 4 bases and 4 bases, in that order; junction bases with no gene match: 3. The CDR3 extends over 13 amino acids.

V is TRBV5-4 and J is TRBJ1-1; 8 nucleotides agree with TRBD1. The sequences come from peripheral blood, collected in a trial of Ad26.COV2.S vaccine versus placebo. The clonotype comes from a person between 18 and 65 years old who received the Ad26.COV2.S COVID-19 vaccine or a placebo. The chain's CDR3 is CASSVDRGTEAFF. The CDR3 DNA reads as TGTGCCAGCAGCGTCGACAGGGGCACTGAAGCTTTCTTT.